The clone carrying this TCR beta chain was counted a single time. Its specificity is unknown. It was cDNA, reverse transcribed from extracted RNA, that served as the sequencing template. TCRdb keeps only in-frame clones here, not all; method: immunoSEQ multiplex PCR. The data hold about 200,000 clones, with approximately 60% observed a single time. Treatment indicated: oral pan-JAK inhibitor, 5-10 mg twice daily. It was from PBMCs that CD4+ and CD8+ T cells were sorted. The data were taken from a study of CD8+ T cells in alopecia areata. Whole-study findings and limits: Compared with normal scalp, lesional scalp had higher clonality and more expanded CD8+ clones. As there was one nonresponder, how baseline CD8+ expansion relates to response remains uncertain.

This TCR was sampled from a human donor with alopecia areata. Specimen: CD4+ T cells sorted from blood, collected at week 4, from a patient treated with tofacitinib.

CDR3 nucleotide sequence: TGTGCCTGGAGCTATGGATTCTCCTACAATGAGCAGTTCTTC. Translated: CAWSYGFSYNEQFF. The chain uses TRBV30 and TRBJ2-1; unclear D gene. Germline V CDR1 and CDR2: GTSNPN, SVGIG (reference sequence). The CDR3 is 14 residues long. The V end was cut by 3 bases, the J end by 0 bases, with 9 bases between.